These 14 T cell receptor beta chains share one sample of origin, sequenced in a study of cytomegalovirus exposure and HLA in healthy donors. The PCR made use of 60 Vbeta and 13 Jbeta primers. The assay was immunoSEQ multiplex PCR, and TCRdb's table has in-frame clones only and misses some. The table has some 120,000 clones, 80% seen once. Sequencing was carried out using PBMCs. The receptors were sampled from a human donor in good health.

The chain is built from TRBV5-1 and TRBJ2-3; no definite D call. This CDR3 contains 15 residues. V was pared by 2 bases and J by 0 bases, with 10 bases between. CDR1 is SGHRS, CDR2 YFSETQ, per germline. The CDR3 bases are TGCGCCAGCAGCTTCAGGCCTCGCAGCACAGATACGCAGTATTTT. Amino acid sequence: CASSFRPRSTDTQYF.

This clone was detected only a few times. The CDR3: CASSQDPRGAFF. The CDR3 DNA follows: TGTGCCAGCAGCCAAGATCCCAGGGGGGCTTTCTTT. This chain links TRBV14 with TRBJ1-1; 7 bases map to TRBD1. Germline lookup yields CDR1 SGHDN and CDR2 FVKESK. With 0 bases clipped from V and 11 bases from J, the junction kept 3 bases outside the gene matches. The CDR3 spans 12 residues.

This chain links TRBV21-1 with TRBJ1-2; TRBD1, the D gene given by the table, was not confirmed from the DNA. TRBV21-1 is labeled a pseudogene. This CDR3 is built from 15 residues. The CDR3 region has the DNA TGTGCCAGCAGCAACCCGGACAGGGCCCCAAATGGCTACACCTTC. Its translation is CASSNPDRAPNGYTF.

This clone was picked up one time. This rearrangement joins TRBV27 to TRBJ2-7; 7 bases are shared with TRBD2. There are 14 residues in the CDR3. Germline CDR1 MNHEY, CDR2 SMNVEV (reference sequence). With V trimmed by 4 bases and J by 4 bases, 7 bases remained unmatched. As DNA, the CDR3 is TGTGCCAGCAGTTCGAGACTAGCTCATTACGAGCAGTACTTC. Its translation is CASSSRLAHYEQYF.

The chain joins TRBV9 to TRBJ2-1; 8 bases are shared with TRBD2. Germline CDR1 reads SGDLS; CDR2 reads YYNGEE. This CDR3 is built from 17 residues. Trimming at V came to 3 bases and at J to 10 bases, leaving 18 bases not matched to a gene. In DNA form, the CDR3 reads TGTGCCAGCAGCGCAAGGGGTCCGGGGGGGGACGGGAGGGAGCAGTTCTTC. Residues: CASSARGPGGDGREQFF.

V and J are TRBV11-2 and TRBJ1-1, with TRBD1 matching 7 bases. The junction had 5 bases not matched to a gene; V was cut back by 2 bases and J by 2 bases. Germline lookup yields CDR1 SGHAT and CDR2 FQNNGV. The CDR3 extends over 15 amino acids. In DNA form, the CDR3 reads TGTGCCAGCAGCTTAAGGGGGCTTCTAAACACTGAAGCTTTCTTT. Its translation: CASSLRGLLNTEAFF.

This chain connects TRBV29-1 to TRBJ1-5; D gene uncertain. The germline CDR1 and CDR2 sequences are SQVTM and ANQGSEA. The CDR3 is 12 residues long. V was clipped by 7 bases and J by 7 bases, with 14 bases between them. The CDR3 loop reads CSGWSPGQPQHF. As DNA, the CDR3 is TGCAGCGGCTGGTCTCCGGGGCAGCCCCAGCATTTT. Based on the CDR3 plus reference TRBV29-1 and TRBJ1-5, the full variable domain is SAVISQKPSRDICQRGTSLTIQCQVDSQVTMMFWYRQQPGQSLTLIATANQGSEATYESGFVIDKFPISRPNLTFSTLTVSNMSPEDSSIYLCSGWSPGQPQHFGDGTRLSIL.

The chain joins TRBV6-5 to TRBJ2-5; TRBD1 might be the D (6 bases). Germline loops: CDR1 MNHEY, CDR2 SVGAGI. V dropped 9 bases and J dropped 5 bases, with 16 bases sitting between them. The CDR3 consists of 13 residues. The CDR3 nucleotides are TGTGCCAGTGGCAGGGGAGAATGGGAGACCCAGTACTTC. Amino acid sequence: CASGRGEWETQYF.

This chain uses TRBV4-3 with TRBJ2-1; 9 positions agree with TRBD1. In germline, CDR1 is LGHNA, CDR2 YSLEER. CDR3 size: 15 residues. V lost 4 bases to trimming and J lost 3 bases; unmatched junction nucleotides: 4. The chain's CDR3 is CASSLGQGYYNEQFF. As DNA, the CDR3 is TGCGCCAGCAGCCTAGGACAGGGGTACTACAATGAGCAGTTCTTC.

There are a few counts of this clone. V and J are TRBV19 and TRBJ1-5, with 8 bases identical to TRBD1. CDR3 length: 14 amino acids. CDR1 is LNHDA and CDR2 is SQIVND in the germline V gene (reference sequence). The V gene end was trimmed by 6 bases and the J gene end by 4 bases; junction bases not matched to a gene: 5. The CDR3 nucleotides read TGTGCCAGTAGCCCCACAGGGGGAAATCAGCCCCAGCATTTT. Translating gives CASSPTGGNQPQHF.

V usage is TRBV14 and J usage is TRBJ2-6; D might be TRBD1 (5 bases). This CDR3 spans 14 amino acids. Trimming removed 5 bases at V and 4 bases at J, with 9 bases between. Germline V lookup: CDR1 SGHDN, CDR2 FVKESK. In DNA, the CDR3 is TGTGCCAGCAGCTCAGGGTCCGGGGCCAACGTCCTGACTTTC. Amino acid sequence: CASSSGSGANVLTF.

The CDR3: CASRQDSGNTIYF. CDR3 nucleotide sequence: TGTGCCAGCAGGCAGGATTCTGGAAACACCATATATTTT. The V call is TRBV2, the J call TRBJ1-3; D gene unclear. The CDR3 loop spans 13 amino acids. Trimming cost V 6 bases and J 1 base, with 7 bases left between them. The V gene's germline CDR1 is SNHLY and CDR2 FYNNEI. Together with reference TRBV2 and TRBJ1-3, the CDR3 gives the full variable domain: EPEVTQTPSHQVTQMGQEVILRCVPISNHLYFYWYRQILGQKVEFLVSFYNNEISEKSEIFDDQFSVERPDGSNFTLKIRSTKLEDSAMYFCASRQDSGNTIYFGEGSWLTVV.

The V gene is TRBV27, the J gene TRBJ2-7; 7 bases fit TRBD1. Trimming took 0 bases from V and 1 from J; bases not matched to a gene: 3. Germline values: CDR1 MNHEY, CDR2 SMNVEV (reference sequence). CDR3 size: 15 residues. CDR3 bases: TGTGCCAGCAGTTTATCTGGGGGACAGTCCTACGAGCAGTACTTC. Translated, it gives CASSLSGGQSYEQYF.

The gene calls are TRBV27 and TRBJ2-2, with TRBD2 as a possible D gene (7 bases). The V end lost 7 bases, the J end lost 7 bases, and 16 bases lay between the germline ends. The CDR3 runs to 14 residues. CDR1 is MNHEY and CDR2 is SMNVEV in the germline V gene (reference sequence). CDR3 protein: CASTGLGGGGELFF. For the CDR3, the DNA is TGTGCCAGCACCGGACTAGGAGGGGGCGGGGAGCTGTTTTTT.